This section outlines one T cell receptor beta chain sequence together with its context. With a J-beta primer mix and a sample-barcoded 5' primer, a second PCR ran 7 to 11 cycles. Carrying 12 random nucleotides, a template-switch adaptor labeled each individual cDNA molecule. TCRdb re-called the 5' RACE reads with MiXCR, one entry per CDR3 protein. The table shows about 580,000 distinct CDR3 sequences, with 40% to 55% occurring only once. This entry comes from a study of blood T cells in healthy people across ages. The CDR3 contains 14 residues. Germline CDR1 reads SQVTM; CDR2 reads ANQGSEA. V lost 8 bases and J 6 bases, leaving 21 bases between the germline ends. The sample, around 10 milliliters of peripheral blood, was drawn from each donor.

Sequences were obtained from blood. The TCR originated in a man older than 75 in good health. The chain links TRBV29-1 to TRBJ2-3; either TRBD1 or TRBD2 may supply D (5 bases each). The CDR3, as DNA: TGCAGCACTGCGGCTTCGTCTGAGGGGGATACGCAGTATTTT. This gives the protein CSTAASSEGDTQYF.